This T cell receptor (beta chain) emerged from a study of cytomegalovirus exposure and HLA in healthy donors. With 60 Vbeta and 13 Jbeta primers, the PCR was carried out. Generated by immunoSEQ multiplex PCR, the TCRdb table keeps only in-frame clones and is missing some. The repertoire has 150,000 to 200,000 clones, 60% to 80% of them found once; the top ten carry approximately 14%. The CDR3 contains 14 residues. The germline V gene encodes CDR1 SGHKS and CDR2 YYEKEE (reference sequence). Trimming left V 1 base short and J 3 bases short, with 10 bases between. This clone occurred a few times. Its antigen is as yet unknown. General study results and limits: Being productive about 90% or about 30% of the time was typical of most TCR beta V segments in an earlier analysis.

The sequence derives from a woman between 40 and 50 years old in good health and CMV-seronegative. The rearrangement uses TRBV5-5 and TRBJ1-2; D perhaps matches TRBD1 (6 bases). Sample: PBMCs. CDR3 in amino acids: CASSLRGADYGYTF. The DNA of the CDR3 is TGTGCCAGCAGCTTGCGGGGGGCGGACTATGGCTACACCTTC.